A selection of T cell receptor beta chains follows, all from one sample in a study of T cell responses to AZD1222 COVID-19 vaccine. The assay was immunoSEQ multiplex PCR, and TCRdb's table has in-frame clones only and misses some. The sample carries about 140,000 clones, 80% to 90% recorded once. Sequences were derived from peripheral blood, sampled on day 0 of AZD1222 vaccination. These receptors originate from an adult in good health. CDR3s include the opening cysteine and the closing phenylalanine or tryptophan. Fields, in order: J gene, D gene, clone size, CDR3 length, V gene, CDR3 DNA, CDR3 protein. A D gene is named only where the DNA matches it firmly. Expanded clones get a size class; other rows say once, few or many, or leave the size out.

j_gene: TRBJ1-2
d_gene: -
abundance: -
len: 13
v_gene: TRBV18
CDR3nt: TGTGCCAGCTCAGAACCAGGGAACTATGGCTACACCTTC
CDR3aa: CASSEPGNYGYTF

j_gene: TRBJ1-3
d_gene: TRBD1
abundance: -
len: 12
v_gene: TRBV28
CDR3nt: TGTGCCAGCAGTGACAGGGGAGGCACCATATATTTT
CDR3aa: CASSDRGGTIYF

j_gene: TRBJ1-2
d_gene: -
abundance: -
len: 12
v_gene: TRBV6-4
CDR3nt: TGTGCCAGCAGTGACCGAAACAGGGGCTACACCTTC
CDR3aa: CASSDRNRGYTF

j_gene: TRBJ2-3
d_gene: -
abundance: -
len: 15
v_gene: TRBV19
CDR3nt: TGTGCCAGTAGTATAGCTCCGGGCAACACAGATACGCAGTATTTT
CDR3aa: CASSIAPGNTDTQYF

j_gene: TRBJ2-7
d_gene: -
abundance: -
len: 13
v_gene: TRBV9
CDR3nt: TGTGCCAGCAGCGACCTAAAAGGTCTCGAGCAGTACTTC
CDR3aa: CASSDLKGLEQYF

j_gene: TRBJ1-2
d_gene: -
abundance: -
len: 13
v_gene: TRBV10-3
CDR3nt: TGTGCCATCAGGGGGGTCACCTCCTATGGCTACACCTTC
CDR3aa: CAIRGVTSYGYTF

j_gene: TRBJ2-1
d_gene: TRBD2
abundance: -
len: 20
v_gene: TRBV27
CDR3nt: TGTGCCAGCAGCTTAAGGGGTCAGGGGATTGCGGGAGGTGGCTACAATGAGCAGTTCTTC
CDR3aa: CASSLRGQGIAGGGYNEQFF

j_gene: TRBJ1-4
d_gene: -
abundance: -
len: 16
v_gene: TRBV5-4
CDR3nt: TGTGCCAGCAGCTTGGTGTGGCGGGGGGCCTTGGAAAAACTGTTTTTT
CDR3aa: CASSLVWRGALEKLFF

j_gene: TRBJ2-3
d_gene: -
abundance: -
len: 16
v_gene: TRBV20-1
CDR3nt: TGCAGTGCTAGTCGGGGGTCTAGAATCAACACAGATACGCAGTATTTT
CDR3aa: CSASRGSRINTDTQYF

j_gene: TRBJ2-1
d_gene: -
abundance: -
len: 13
v_gene: TRBV19
CDR3nt: TGTGCCAGTAGGGGGTTGGGACGGGATGAGCAGTTCTTC
CDR3aa: CASRGLGRDEQFF

j_gene: TRBJ1-1
d_gene: -
abundance: few
len: 14
v_gene: TRBV6-5
CDR3nt: TGTGCCAGCACCCCGACAGGCCGGAACACTGAAGCTTTCTTT
CDR3aa: CASTPTGRNTEAFF

j_gene: TRBJ1-6
d_gene: -
abundance: medium-sized
len: 19
v_gene: TRBV6-1
CDR3nt: TGTGCCAGCAGTGGCCCTGGGAGGGTCTCAGCCTCCTATAATTCACCCCTCCACTTT
CDR3aa: CASSGPGRVSASYNSPLHF

j_gene: TRBJ1-1
d_gene: -
abundance: -
len: 12
v_gene: TRBV9
CDR3nt: TGTGCCAGCGGGGCGACACACACTGAAGCTTTCTTT
CDR3aa: CASGATHTEAFF

j_gene: TRBJ2-6
d_gene: TRBD1
abundance: -
len: 16
v_gene: TRBV5-6
CDR3nt: TGTGCCAGCGCCGGGACAGGGTCCTCTGGGGCCAACGTCCTGACTTTC
CDR3aa: CASAGTGSSGANVLTF

j_gene: TRBJ2-3
d_gene: TRBD1
abundance: -
len: 16
v_gene: TRBV5-8
CDR3nt: TGTGCCAGCAGCTTGGAGGACAGGGGCTGGGGAGATACGCAGTATTTT
CDR3aa: CASSLEDRGWGDTQYF

j_gene: TRBJ2-3
d_gene: -
abundance: -
len: 14
v_gene: TRBV20-1
CDR3nt: TGCAGTGCTAGTCTGGACACGGCCCCAGATACGCAGTATTTT
CDR3aa: CSASLDTAPDTQYF

j_gene: TRBJ2-3
d_gene: TRBD1
abundance: -
len: 14
v_gene: TRBV5-1
CDR3nt: TGCGCCAGCAGAAGACAGGGGGTGACGGATACGCAGTATTTT
CDR3aa: CASRRQGVTDTQYF

j_gene: TRBJ2-2
d_gene: TRBD1
abundance: -
len: 16
v_gene: TRBV11-1
CDR3nt: TGTGCCAGCAGCAGTGGACAGGGGGGATATACCGGGGAGCTGTTTTTT
CDR3aa: CASSSGQGGYTGELFF

j_gene: TRBJ1-5
d_gene: -
abundance: -
len: 16
v_gene: TRBV6-6
CDR3nt: TGTGCCAGCAGTAACCTGAGAGGGGTCCGGAATCAGCCCCAGCATTTT
CDR3aa: CASSNLRGVRNQPQHF

j_gene: TRBJ1-3
d_gene: TRBD1
abundance: -
len: 15
v_gene: TRBV6-5
CDR3nt: TGTGCCAGCAGTTACGACAGGGGGACTGGAAACACCATATATTTT
CDR3aa: CASSYDRGTGNTIYF

j_gene: TRBJ2-4
d_gene: -
abundance: -
len: 14
v_gene: TRBV2
CDR3nt: TGTGCCAGCAGTGCGGAGCTAGCCAAAAACATTCAGTACTTC
CDR3aa: CASSAELAKNIQYF

j_gene: TRBJ2-3
d_gene: -
abundance: few
len: 12
v_gene: TRBV5-1
CDR3nt: TGCGCCAGCAGCTTGGATACAAGGGCGCAGTATTTT
CDR3aa: CASSLDTRAQYF

j_gene: TRBJ2-1
d_gene: -
abundance: -
len: 15
v_gene: TRBV30
CDR3nt: TGTGCCTGGAGTGTGACCCGATTGTCCTACAATGAGCAGTTCTTC
CDR3aa: CAWSVTRLSYNEQFF

j_gene: TRBJ2-1
d_gene: -
abundance: once
len: 15
v_gene: TRBV11-3
CDR3nt: TGTGCCAGCAGCTCCTCCCCGCCAGGGGACAATGAGCAGTTCTTC
CDR3aa: CASSSSPPGDNEQFF

j_gene: TRBJ2-7
d_gene: -
abundance: few
len: 13
v_gene: TRBV19
CDR3nt: TGTGCCAGTAGTATAGCCCCCTTTACCGAGCAGTACTTC
CDR3aa: CASSIAPFTEQYF

j_gene: TRBJ1-1
d_gene: -
abundance: -
len: 14
v_gene: TRBV5-6
CDR3nt: TGTGCCAGCAGCTTTTTCGGGATTCACACTGAAGCTTTCTTT
CDR3aa: CASSFFGIHTEAFF

j_gene: TRBJ2-3
d_gene: TRBD2
abundance: -
len: 16
v_gene: TRBV9
CDR3nt: TGTGCCAGCAGCGTCGGGACTAGCGGGAACACAGATACGCAGTATTTT
CDR3aa: CASSVGTSGNTDTQYF

j_gene: TRBJ1-1
d_gene: -
abundance: -
len: 19
v_gene: TRBV27
CDR3nt: TGTGCCAGCAGTTCAAGCGCCAGTCGGGGGGCTGATCGTATCACTGAAGCTTTCTTT
CDR3aa: CASSSSASRGADRITEAFF

j_gene: TRBJ2-1
d_gene: -
abundance: -
len: 16
v_gene: TRBV9
CDR3nt: TGTGCCAGCAGCGTAGCGGGGCCACTTAACGACAATGAGCAGTTCTTC
CDR3aa: CASSVAGPLNDNEQFF

j_gene: TRBJ2-3
d_gene: -
abundance: -
len: 15
v_gene: TRBV6-4
CDR3nt: TGTGCCAGCAGTCGAGAACTCGCGGGTGTCGATACGCAGTATTTT
CDR3aa: CASSRELAGVDTQYF

j_gene: TRBJ2-7
d_gene: -
abundance: -
len: 14
v_gene: TRBV6-5
CDR3nt: TGTGCCAGCAGTTACTCGTGGAGGGGGTACGAGCAGTACTTC
CDR3aa: CASSYSWRGYEQYF

j_gene: TRBJ1-2
d_gene: -
abundance: -
len: 17
v_gene: TRBV9
CDR3nt: TGTGCCAGCAGCGTAACCCCCGCCCCCACAGGGTGGTTTGGCTACACCTTC
CDR3aa: CASSVTPAPTGWFGYTF

j_gene: TRBJ2-3
d_gene: TRBD2
abundance: -
len: 14
v_gene: TRBV7-9
CDR3nt: TGTGCCAGCAGCCAGCGGGGGGGCACAGATACGCAGTATTTT
CDR3aa: CASSQRGGTDTQYF

j_gene: TRBJ1-3
d_gene: -
abundance: many
len: 15
v_gene: TRBV2
CDR3nt: TGTGCCAGCAGAGGAATCGGGACCTCTGGAAACACCATATATTTT
CDR3aa: CASRGIGTSGNTIYF

j_gene: TRBJ1-1
d_gene: -
abundance: -
len: 14
v_gene: TRBV27
CDR3nt: TGTGCCAGCAGTTCAGGGGCGCGGGACACTGAAGCTTTCTTT
CDR3aa: CASSSGARDTEAFF

j_gene: TRBJ2-1
d_gene: TRBD2
abundance: -
len: 14
v_gene: TRBV9
CDR3nt: TGTGCCAGCAGCGCTAGCGGGAACGTTAATGAGCAGTTCTTC
CDR3aa: CASSASGNVNEQFF

j_gene: TRBJ2-7
d_gene: -
abundance: few
len: 15
v_gene: TRBV19
CDR3nt: TGTGCCAGTAGTATAGGGGCGAGGAGCTCCTACGAGCAGTACTTC
CDR3aa: CASSIGARSSYEQYF

j_gene: TRBJ2-5
d_gene: -
abundance: -
len: 13
v_gene: TRBV12-3/TRBV12-4
CDR3nt: TGTGCCAGCAGTTTAGGGCTCCAAGAGACCCAGTACTTC
CDR3aa: CASSLGLQETQYF

j_gene: TRBJ1-6
d_gene: -
abundance: -
len: 16
v_gene: TRBV27
CDR3nt: TGTGCCGCAAAAAAACGGGGGAGCTCCTATAATTCACCCCTCCACTTT
CDR3aa: CAAKKRGSSYNSPLHF

j_gene: TRBJ1-5
d_gene: -
abundance: -
len: 17
v_gene: TRBV7-2
CDR3nt: TGTGCCAGCAGCTTAATGGGTCGTGGGATTAGCAATCAGCCCCAGCATTTT
CDR3aa: CASSLMGRGISNQPQHF